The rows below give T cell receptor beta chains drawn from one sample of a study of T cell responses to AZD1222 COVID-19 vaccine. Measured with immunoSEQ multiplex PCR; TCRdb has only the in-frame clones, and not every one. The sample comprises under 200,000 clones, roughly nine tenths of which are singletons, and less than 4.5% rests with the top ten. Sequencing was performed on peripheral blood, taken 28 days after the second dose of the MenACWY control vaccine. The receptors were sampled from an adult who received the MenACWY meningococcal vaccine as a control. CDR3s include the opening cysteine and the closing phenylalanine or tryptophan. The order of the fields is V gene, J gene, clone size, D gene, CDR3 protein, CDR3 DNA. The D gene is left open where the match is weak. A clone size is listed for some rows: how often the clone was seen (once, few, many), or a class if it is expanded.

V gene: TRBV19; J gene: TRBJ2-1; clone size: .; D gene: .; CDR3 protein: CASSNRVSYNEQFF; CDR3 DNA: TGTGCCAGTAGTAATCGGGTCTCCTACAATGAGCAGTTCTTC
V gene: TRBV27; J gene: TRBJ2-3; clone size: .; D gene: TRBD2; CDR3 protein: CASTRGRSNGRTTDTQYF; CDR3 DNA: TGTGCCAGCACCCGGGGTCGTTCTAACGGGAGGACCACAGATACGCAGTATTTT
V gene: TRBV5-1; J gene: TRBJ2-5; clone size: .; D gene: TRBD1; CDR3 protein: CASSLLGTGGMETQYF; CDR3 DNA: TGCGCCAGCAGCTTGCTCGGGACAGGGGGGATGGAGACCCAGTACTTC
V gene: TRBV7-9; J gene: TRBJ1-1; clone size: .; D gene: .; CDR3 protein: CASSLAGSPEAFF; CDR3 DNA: TGTGCCAGCAGCTTAGCAGGATCACCTGAAGCTTTCTTT
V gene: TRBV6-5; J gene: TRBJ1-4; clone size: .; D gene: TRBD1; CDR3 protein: CASSRTGGAGEKLFF; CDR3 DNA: TGTGCCAGCAGCCGGACAGGGGGTGCTGGTGAAAAACTGTTTTTT
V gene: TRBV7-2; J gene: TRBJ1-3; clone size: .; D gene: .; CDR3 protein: CASSPGTHRNTIYF; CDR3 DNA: TGTGCCAGCAGCCCCGGGACCCACAGAAACACCATATATTTT
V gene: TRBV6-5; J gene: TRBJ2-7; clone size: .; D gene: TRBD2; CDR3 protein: CASSSRTSGRTEQYF; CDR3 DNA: TGTGCCAGCAGTTCCAGGACTAGCGGGAGAACCGAGCAGTACTTC
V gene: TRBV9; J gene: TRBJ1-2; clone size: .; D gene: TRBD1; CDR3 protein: CASSVVGTGSGYTF; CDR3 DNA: TGTGCCAGCAGCGTAGTAGGGACAGGGAGTGGCTACACCTTC
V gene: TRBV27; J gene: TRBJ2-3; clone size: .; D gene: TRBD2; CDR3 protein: CASSLSRGGGITDTQYF; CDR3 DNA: TGTGCCAGCAGTTTATCTCGGGGGGGAGGGATCACAGATACGCAGTATTTT
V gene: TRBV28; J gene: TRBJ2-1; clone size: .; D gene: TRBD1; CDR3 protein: CASRTGTVNYNEQFF; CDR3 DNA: TGTGCCAGCAGAACGGGGACAGTTAACTACAATGAGCAGTTCTTC
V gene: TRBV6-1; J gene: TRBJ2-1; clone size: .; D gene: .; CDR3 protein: CASSEGLGLGNNEQFF; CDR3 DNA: TGTGCCAGCAGTGAAGGCCTGGGGTTGGGGAACAATGAGCAGTTCTTC
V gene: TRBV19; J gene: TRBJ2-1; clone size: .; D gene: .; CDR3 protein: CASNYWANERKGEQFF; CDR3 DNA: TGTGCCAGTAACTACTGGGCGAACGAAAGGAAGGGAGAGCAGTTCTTC
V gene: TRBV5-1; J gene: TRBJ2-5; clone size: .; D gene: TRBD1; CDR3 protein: CASSLLQGAGETQYF; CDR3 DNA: TGCGCCAGCAGCTTGCTACAGGGGGCCGGGGAGACCCAGTACTTC
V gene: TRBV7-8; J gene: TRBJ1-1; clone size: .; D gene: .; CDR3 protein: CASSLELSFPEAFF; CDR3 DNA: TGTGCCAGCAGCTTGGAACTGAGCTTTCCTGAAGCTTTCTTT
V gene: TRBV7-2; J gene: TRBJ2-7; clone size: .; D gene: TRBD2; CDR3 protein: CASSLDSSGSSYEQYF; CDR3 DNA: TGTGCCAGCAGCTTGGACTCTAGCGGGAGCTCCTACGAGCAGTACTTC
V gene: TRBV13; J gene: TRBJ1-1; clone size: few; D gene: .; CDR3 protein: CASSVLLEAFF; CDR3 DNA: TGTGCCAGCAGCGTGCTTCTTGAAGCTTTCTTT
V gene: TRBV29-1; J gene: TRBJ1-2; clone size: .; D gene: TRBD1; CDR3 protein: CSAGTGGNYGYTF; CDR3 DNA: TGCAGCGCCGGGACAGGGGGTAACTATGGCTACACCTTC
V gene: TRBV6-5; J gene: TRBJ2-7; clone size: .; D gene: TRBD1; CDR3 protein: CASRPTGGASYEQYF; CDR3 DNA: TGTGCCAGCAGGCCGACAGGGGGCGCGTCCTACGAGCAGTACTTC
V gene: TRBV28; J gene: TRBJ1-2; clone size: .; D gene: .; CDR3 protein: CASSVRGMDYGYTF; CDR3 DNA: TGTGCCAGCAGTGTCAGGGGCATGGACTATGGCTACACCTTC
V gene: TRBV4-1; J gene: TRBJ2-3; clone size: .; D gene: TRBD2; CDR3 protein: CASSHIRGGYTDTQYF; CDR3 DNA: TGCGCCAGCAGCCATATCCGCGGGGGTTACACAGATACGCAGTATTTT
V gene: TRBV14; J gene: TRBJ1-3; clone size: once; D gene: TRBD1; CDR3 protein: CASSQVYRGPGNTIYF; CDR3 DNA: TGTGCCAGCAGCCAAGTTTACAGGGGGCCTGGAAACACCATATATTTT
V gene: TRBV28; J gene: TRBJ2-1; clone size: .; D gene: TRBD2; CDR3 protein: CASSSPELAGADEQFF; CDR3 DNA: TGTGCCAGCAGTTCCCCGGAGCTAGCGGGAGCCGATGAGCAGTTCTTC
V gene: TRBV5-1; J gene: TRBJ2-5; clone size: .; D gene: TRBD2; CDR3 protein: CASSTGPSGRVETQYF; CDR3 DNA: TGCGCCAGCAGCACCGGACCTAGCGGGAGAGTAGAGACCCAGTACTTC
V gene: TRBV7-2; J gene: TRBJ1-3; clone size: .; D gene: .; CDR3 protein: CASSLHSGNTIYF; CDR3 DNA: TGTGCCAGCAGCTTACACTCTGGAAACACCATATATTTT
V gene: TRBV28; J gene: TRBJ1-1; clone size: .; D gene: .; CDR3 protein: CASSFVQSVSEAFF; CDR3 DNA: TGTGCCAGCAGTTTTGTACAGAGTGTATCCGAAGCTTTCTTT
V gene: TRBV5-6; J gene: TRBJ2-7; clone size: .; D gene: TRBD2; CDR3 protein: CASSSRSSGFYEQYF; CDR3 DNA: TGTGCCAGCAGCTCTAGATCTAGCGGGTTCTACGAGCAGTACTTC
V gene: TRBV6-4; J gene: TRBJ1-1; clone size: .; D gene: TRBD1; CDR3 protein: CASKTDRTNTEAFF; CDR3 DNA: TGTGCCAGTAAGACGGACAGGACGAACACTGAAGCTTTCTTT
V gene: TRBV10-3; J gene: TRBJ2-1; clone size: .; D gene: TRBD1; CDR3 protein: CAISQGQGQFF; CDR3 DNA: TGTGCCATCAGTCAAGGACAGGGGCAGTTCTTC
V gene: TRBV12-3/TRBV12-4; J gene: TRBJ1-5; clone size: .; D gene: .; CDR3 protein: CASRINDQPQHF; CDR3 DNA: TGTGCCAGCAGAATCAATGATCAGCCCCAGCATTTT
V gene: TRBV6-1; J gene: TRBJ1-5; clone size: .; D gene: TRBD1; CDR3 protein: CASSEAPRGPYSNQPQHF; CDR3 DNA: TGTGCCAGCAGTGAAGCGCCCAGGGGGCCGTATAGCAATCAGCCCCAGCATTTT
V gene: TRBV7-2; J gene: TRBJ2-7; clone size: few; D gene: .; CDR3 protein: CASSPSVPYEQYF; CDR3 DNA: TGTGCCAGCAGCCCATCAGTTCCCTACGAGCAGTACTTC
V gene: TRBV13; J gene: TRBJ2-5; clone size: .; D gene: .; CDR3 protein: CASSLGTGVRETQYF; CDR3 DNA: TGTGCCAGCAGCTTAGGTACGGGAGTTAGAGAGACCCAGTACTTC
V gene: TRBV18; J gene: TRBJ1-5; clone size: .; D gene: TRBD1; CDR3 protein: CASSSLTRGQGVGQPQHF; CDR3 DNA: TGTGCCAGCTCATCACTAACACGGGGACAGGGGGTTGGTCAGCCCCAGCATTTT
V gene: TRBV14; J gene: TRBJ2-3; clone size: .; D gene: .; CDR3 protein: CASSQSGPRDTQYF; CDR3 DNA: TGTGCCAGCAGCCAATCCGGGCCTCGGGATACGCAGTATTTT
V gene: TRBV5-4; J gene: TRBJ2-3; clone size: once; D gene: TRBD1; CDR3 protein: CASSTATGGGTDTQYF; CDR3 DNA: TGTGCCAGCAGCACCGCGACAGGGGGCGGCACAGATACGCAGTATTTT
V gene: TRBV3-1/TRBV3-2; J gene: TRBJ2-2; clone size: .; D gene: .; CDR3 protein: CASSQDVAVPGELFF; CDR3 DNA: TGTGCCAGCAGCCAAGATGTGGCAGTGCCCGGGGAGCTGTTTTTT
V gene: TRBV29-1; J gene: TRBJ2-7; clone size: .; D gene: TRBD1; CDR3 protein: CSVSGTGSHEQYF; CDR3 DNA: TGCAGCGTTTCCGGGACAGGGTCCCACGAGCAGTACTTC
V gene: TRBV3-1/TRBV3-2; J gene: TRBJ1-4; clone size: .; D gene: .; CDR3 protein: CASSHRVEGEKLFF; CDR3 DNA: TGTGCCAGCAGCCACAGGGTGGAAGGAGAAAAACTGTTTTTT
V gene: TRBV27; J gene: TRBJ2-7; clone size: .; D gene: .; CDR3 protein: CASTPGGGGEQYF; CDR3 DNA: TGTGCCAGCACCCCGGGGGGCGGGGGAGAGCAGTACTTC
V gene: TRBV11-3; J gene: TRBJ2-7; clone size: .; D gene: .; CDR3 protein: CASSLDGYEQYF; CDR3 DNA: TGTGCCAGCAGCTTAGACGGATACGAGCAGTACTTC